This entry features one T cell receptor beta chain sequence. This record belongs to a study of blood T cell repertoires in COVID-19. Across the study: The samples span acute and convalescent COVID-19 from the United States, Italy and Spain. Sources were T cells, B-cell-depleted T cells, or PBMCs; the material itself was cDNA or gDNA.

Per the original methods: Amplifying reference gene primers gave estimates of nucleated cell counts. TCRdb keeps only in-frame clones here, not all; method: immunoSEQ multiplex PCR. V and J calls and clone size come straight from that table; D and trimming were deduced from the DNA. The sample lists around 190,000 clones; more than 75% were seen once. The CDR3 loop spans 14 amino acids. Germline CDR1 MNHNY, CDR2 SVGAGI (reference sequence). V was clipped by 0 bases and J by 6 bases, with 8 bases between them. What was sequenced was peripheral blood. The genes are TRBV6-6 and TRBJ2-2; D gene unclear. The source is a human donor in a cohort sampled during active COVID-19. The CDR3 DNA sequence: TGTGCCAGCAGTTACTCCCCCGGGTCCGGGGAGCTGTTTTTT. Amino acids: CASSYSPGSGELFF.